A selection of T cell receptor beta chains follows, all from one sample in a study of post-analysis software for immune sequencing data. One entry per CDR3 protein, called by TCRdb with MiXCR from the PCR reads. The table has around 400,000 distinct CDR3 sequences, approximately 38% seen once. The sample consisted of blood. The receptors here all came from a girl aged 2 to 10 with multiple sclerosis. Each CDR3 is given with its conserved first and last residue. The D gene is left open where the match is weak. Where a row states a size, it is once, few, many or the class of an expanded clone; other rows omit it.

cdr3_nt: TGTGCCAGCAGTTACTCGTTCGCGCCTCCTACCTACGAGCAGTACTTC; cdr3_aa: CASSYSFAPPTYEQYF; d_call: -; j_call: TRBJ2-7; v_call: TRBV6-5; clone_size: few
cdr3_nt: TGTGCCAGCAGCCCTAGCGGGACAGGGGCAGATACGCAGTATTTT; cdr3_aa: CASSPSGTGADTQYF; d_call: -; j_call: TRBJ2-3; v_call: TRBV9; clone_size: -
cdr3_nt: TGTGCCAGCAGCTTAAGGGAGAGCCCCACAGATACGCAGTATTTT; cdr3_aa: CASSLRESPTDTQYF; d_call: -; j_call: TRBJ2-3; v_call: TRBV7-9; clone_size: few
cdr3_nt: TGTGCCATCCAGGAAGGGAAGACCTACGAGCAGTACTTC; cdr3_aa: CAIQEGKTYEQYF; d_call: -; j_call: TRBJ2-7; v_call: TRBV7-9; clone_size: -
cdr3_nt: TGTGCCAGCAGTGCCGTAGGACTAGCGGGAGCCGATGAGCAGTTCTTC; cdr3_aa: CASSAVGLAGADEQFF; d_call: TRBD2; j_call: TRBJ2-1; v_call: TRBV2; clone_size: few
cdr3_nt: TGCAGCGTTGAAGATGGGACAATGAACACTGAAGCTTTCTTT; cdr3_aa: CSVEDGTMNTEAFF; d_call: -; j_call: TRBJ1-1; v_call: TRBV29-1; clone_size: -
cdr3_nt: TGTGCCAGCAGCGAAAAGACAGGGGGTACAGATACGCAGTATTTT; cdr3_aa: CASSEKTGGTDTQYF; d_call: TRBD1; j_call: TRBJ2-3; v_call: TRBV13; clone_size: -
cdr3_nt: TGCGCCAGCAGCCAAGCTAGCGGAAGCACAGATACGCAGTATTTT; cdr3_aa: CASSQASGSTDTQYF; d_call: TRBD2; j_call: TRBJ2-3; v_call: TRBV4-3; clone_size: few
cdr3_nt: TGCGCCAGCAGCTCTGGGACTAGCGGGATCTACAATGAGCAGTTCTTC; cdr3_aa: CASSSGTSGIYNEQFF; d_call: TRBD2; j_call: TRBJ2-1; v_call: TRBV5-1; clone_size: few
cdr3_nt: TGTGCCAGCAGTTTACTTCGAACGGTCACCGGGGAGCTGTTTTTT; cdr3_aa: CASSLLRTVTGELFF; d_call: -; j_call: TRBJ2-2; v_call: TRBV27; clone_size: -
cdr3_nt: TGCGCCAGCAGCCTCCGGACGGGAACCTACGAGCAGTACTTC; cdr3_aa: CASSLRTGTYEQYF; d_call: -; j_call: TRBJ2-7; v_call: TRBV4-1; clone_size: few
cdr3_nt: TGTGCCAGCAGCTTAGGGGGGACAGGGAGGACCGGGGAGCTGTTTTTT; cdr3_aa: CASSLGGTGRTGELFF; d_call: TRBD1; j_call: TRBJ2-2; v_call: TRBV7-3; clone_size: -
cdr3_nt: TGCAGTGCTCTTACAGAGACCCAGTACTTC; cdr3_aa: CSALTETQYF; d_call: -; j_call: TRBJ2-5; v_call: TRBV20-1; clone_size: -
cdr3_nt: TGTGCCAGCACCCTCGGACCCAGTAACTATGGCTACACCTTC; cdr3_aa: CASTLGPSNYGYTF; d_call: -; j_call: TRBJ1-2; v_call: TRBV6-5; clone_size: -
cdr3_nt: TGTGCCAGCAGGGTTGGGACAGATAATGAAAAACTGTTTTTT; cdr3_aa: CASRVGTDNEKLFF; d_call: TRBD1; j_call: TRBJ1-4; v_call: TRBV6-5; clone_size: -
cdr3_nt: TGTGCCAGCACCCCGACAGGGGCCCACAATGTTGAGCAGTTCTTC; cdr3_aa: CASTPTGAHNVEQFF; d_call: TRBD1; j_call: TRBJ2-1; v_call: TRBV12-3/TRBV12-4; clone_size: -
cdr3_nt: TGTGCCAGTTCACTAGACAGGGTGAGGACAGATACGCAGTATTTT; cdr3_aa: CASSLDRVRTDTQYF; d_call: TRBD1; j_call: TRBJ2-3; v_call: TRBV9; clone_size: -